The 24 T cell receptor beta chains below were found in one sample sequenced in a study of T cell clonality in common variable immunodeficiency. Assay used: immunoSEQ multiplex PCR; TCRdb lists only in-frame clones, some missing. In total the sample includes 45,000 to 55,000 clones, none of them seen once. Sequencing used peripheral blood mononuclear cells. Every receptor here comes from a person aged 18 to 70 in good health.

This clone was seen ten or more times. The read halts 3 residues ahead of the CDR3 end, with the missing end drawn from the germline J gene. The chain couples TRBV7-8 to TRBJ2-1; 11 positions agree with TRBD1. The CDR3 is 16 amino acids. Germline CDR1 and CDR2: SGHVS and FQNEAQ. The V segment lost 5 bases and the J segment 7 bases; nucleotides outside the gene matches: 10. The DNA read from the CDR3 is TGTGCCAGCAGCCCAAGACTGGGACAGGGGGGGAATGAG. Translating gives CASSPRLGQGGNE. Given in full, the CDR3 is CASSPRLGQGGNEQFF.

The sample holds many counts of this clone. The read terminates 3 residues before the CDR3 end, so the remaining end is supplied by the germline J gene. The chain uses TRBV20-1 and TRBJ2-3; 12 bases agree with TRBD2. V shed 5 bases, J shed 3 bases, and the junction held 6 bases outside the gene matches. This CDR3 has 15 residues. CDR1 is DFQATT, CDR2 SNEGSKA, per germline (reference sequence). Partial CDR3 DNA: TGCAGTGCTTCGACTAGCGGGAGTCTTACAGATACG. Amino acids: CSASTSGSLTDT. The entire CDR3 is CSASTSGSLTDTQYF.

This clone was seen at least ten times. CDR3 in amino acids: CASSWATSGTEQYF. CDR3 DNA (partial): TGTGCCAGTAGCTGGGCCACTAGCGGGACCGAG. The chain links TRBV19 to TRBJ2-7; 10 bases line up with TRBD2. The CDR3 end is not reached by the read, which stops 3 residues before it; the germline J gene fills it in. The CDR3 loop spans 14 amino acids. The ends lost 6 bases at V and 6 bases at J; junction bases unmatched: 8. Germline lookup yields CDR1 LNHDA and CDR2 SQIVND (reference sequence).

On this clone itself: The read gets to within 3 residues of the CDR3 end, and the germline J gene fills in the rest. The V call is TRBV6-4, the J call TRBJ1-2, with a weak D call TRBD1 (6 bases). The CDR3 covers 14 residues. CDR1 MRHNA and CDR2 SNTAGT come from the germline V gene. CDR3: CASSDLGGDNDYTF. CDR3 DNA (partial): TGTGCCAGCAGTGACTTGGGGGGGGACAATGAC.

The sample holds many counts of this clone. The part of the CDR3 DNA that was read is TGTGCCAGCAGTTACTCGACAGGCCTAGGCAATCAGCCC. It is translated as CASSYSTGLGNQP. The entire CDR3 protein is CASSYSTGLGNQPQHF. The chain employs TRBV6-2 or TRBV6-3 and TRBJ1-5; a possible D gene is TRBD1 (6 bases). The sequence runs out 3 residues before the end of the CDR3; the remainder is reconstructed from the germline J gene. Germline lookup yields CDR1 MNHEY and CDR2 SVGEGT. This CDR3 comprises 16 residues. The V gene lost 0 bases and the J gene lost 2 bases, with 11 bases spanning the gap.

The table lists this clone with a few counts. The read halts 3 residues ahead of the CDR3 end, with the missing end drawn from the germline J gene. This chain uses TRBV5-1 with TRBJ2-7, with D possibly being TRBD2 (6 bases). CDR3 length: 14 residues. Germline loops: CDR1 SGHRS, CDR2 YFSETQ. V lost 4 bases, J lost 5 bases, and 16 bases lay in between. CDR3 sequence: CASSDGLQIDEQYF. The covered CDR3 bases are TGCGCCAGCAGCGACGGACTACAGATAGACGAG.

This clone was counted many times. The read falls 3 residues short of the CDR3 end, and the missing part is taken from the germline J gene. This chain links TRBV12-3 or TRBV12-4 with TRBJ2-2, with 8 bases matching TRBD1. This CDR3 has 16 residues. With 5 bases clipped from V and 2 bases from J, the junction kept 7 bases outside the gene matches. The DNA read from the CDR3 is TGTGCCAGCAGTGCCCCGGACAGGGCAAACACCGGGGAG. Translated: CASSAPDRANTGE. The entire CDR3 reads CASSAPDRANTGELFF.

Note on this clone: The read falls 3 residues short of the CDR3 end, and the missing part is taken from the germline J gene. The chain links TRBV20-1 to TRBJ2-7; the match to TRBD2 covers 10 bases. Germline loops: CDR1 DFQATT, CDR2 SNEGSKA (reference sequence). The CDR3 contains 19 residues. The V segment lost 6 bases and the J segment 4 bases; nucleotides outside the gene matches: 24. CDR3 sequence reads: CSATISSTSGMAHKYEQYF. CDR3 DNA (partial): TGCAGTGCAACAATAAGCTCTACTAGCGGGATGGCCCACAAGTACGAG.

The sample holds many counts of this clone. The read terminates 3 residues before the CDR3 end, so the remaining end is supplied by the germline J gene. The chain joins TRBV7-6 to TRBJ1-3, with 8 bases identical to TRBD1. The junction had 6 bases not matched to a gene; V was cut back by 5 bases and J by 0 bases. Per the germline V gene, CDR1 is SGHVS and CDR2 is FNYEAQ. The length of the CDR3 is 16 residues. CDR3 in amino acids: CASSAGTGNSGNTIYF. The DNA read from the CDR3 is TGTGCCAGCAGCGCCGGGACAGGAAACTCTGGAAACACC.

This clone showed up many times. The DNA ends 3 residues before the CDR3 does, and the rest of the CDR3 is filled in from the germline J gene. The chain couples TRBV7-2 to TRBJ2-3; D not certain. CDR1 and CDR2 from the germline V gene are SGHTA and FQGNSA. V was shortened by 5 bases and J by 0 bases, with 9 bases between the two germline ends. The CDR3 sequence is 14 residues long. The CDR3 DNA, read in part, is TGTGCCAGCAGCAAAGACAAGAGCACAGATACG. Encoded protein: CASSKDKSTDT. The complete CDR3 sequence is CASSKDKSTDTQYF.

This clone was detected many times. Read coverage stops 3 residues before the CDR3 terminus; the germline J gene supplies the remainder. The J gene is TRBJ1-1, the V gene TRBV5-1; TRBD1 matches at 8 bases. Losses at the gene ends were 4 bases for V and 1 base for J; bases not matched to a gene: 9. Germline V CDR1 and CDR2: SGHRS, YFSETQ. The CDR3 has 16 amino acids. The CDR3 DNA, read in part, is TGCGCCAGCAGCCCCTATCAGACAGGGGAGAACACTGAA. Translation gives CASSPYQTGENTE. The entire CDR3 reads CASSPYQTGENTEAFF.

This clone was detected a few times. The sequenced fragment ends 3 residues before the CDR3 boundary, so the rest is inferred from the germline J gene. V gene TRBV10-2 combines with J gene TRBJ1-2, with TRBD1 matching over 8 bases. CDR3 length: 15 residues. V lost 0 bases, J lost 4 bases, and 4 bases stayed unmatched. The V gene's germline CDR1 is WSHSY and CDR2 SAAADI. CDR3 DNA (partial): TGCGCCAGCAGTGAGTCAGTACAGGGGGGCTATGGC. Residues: CASSESVQGGYG. The entire CDR3 reads CASSESVQGGYGYTF.

This clone was seen ten or more times. The read terminates 3 residues ahead of where the CDR3 ends, so the germline J gene completes it. The J gene is TRBJ2-1, the V gene TRBV7-2; possibly TRBD2 for D (5 bases). This CDR3 comprises 14 residues. In germline, CDR1 is SGHTA, CDR2 FQGNSA. Trimming took 2 bases from V and 8 from J, leaving 13 bases between them. Partial CDR3 DNA: TGTGCCAGCAGCTTAACCCTAGCCAAGGATGAG. Its translation: CASSLTLAKDE. The complete CDR3 reads CASSLTLAKDEQFF.

The sample holds many counts of this clone. Read data end 3 residues before the CDR3 end; the end is taken from the germline J gene. The chain combines TRBV3-1 (or the pseudogene TRBV3-2) with TRBJ2-1, with TRBD2 matching 15 bases. This CDR3 contains 17 residues. From germline, CDR1 is LGHDT and CDR2 YNNKEL (reference sequence). After removal of 0 bases from V and 5 bases from J, the junction contained 2 bases not matched to a gene. The CDR3: CASSQDGTSGGNNEQFF. The sequenced CDR3 bases are TGTGCCAGCAGCCAAGATGGGACTAGCGGGGGGAACAATGAG.

This clone came up many times. The read ends 3 residues early relative to the CDR3; the germline J gene fills the gap. The chain couples TRBV7-4 to TRBJ2-7; 9 bases line up with TRBD2. This CDR3 is built from 12 residues. Germline CDR1 SGHVT, CDR2 SQSDAQ. CDR3 region: CSCTSGSHEQYF. The CDR3 DNA, read in part, is TGTTCCTGCACTAGCGGGTCCCACGAG. Drawing the rest from reference TRBV7-4 and TRBJ2-7, the complete variable domain is GAGVSQSPRYKVAKRGRDVALRCDSISGHVTLYWYRQTLGQGSEVLTYSQSDAQRDKSGRPSGRFSAERPERSVSTLKIQRTEQGDSAVYLCSCTSGSHEQYFGPGTRLTVT.

Ten or more counts support this clone. The CDR3 end lies 3 residues beyond the end of the read and is filled in from the germline J gene. This chain uses TRBV6-2 or TRBV6-3 with TRBJ2-3; D not resolved. CDR3 length: 14 amino acids. Germline values: CDR1 MNHEY, CDR2 SVGEGT. V lost 1 base and J 4 bases, leaving 9 bases between the germline ends. The CDR3 sequence is CASSYLSSPDTQYF. CDR3 DNA (partial): TGTGCCAGCAGTTACTTGTCCTCCCCAGATACG.

This clone was counted many times. Read sequence stops 3 residues before the CDR3 end, and the germline J gene provides the missing end. The genes are TRBV20-1 and TRBJ1-1; D not certain. Trimming cost V 3 bases and J 1 base, with 9 bases left between them. This CDR3 contains 13 residues. Per the germline V gene, CDR1 is DFQATT and CDR2 is SNEGSKA (reference sequence). CDR3 residues: CSASITGNTEAFF. The CDR3 DNA, read in part, is TGCAGTGCTAGTATTACCGGGAACACTGAA.

This clone has ten or more counts. At one boundary the junction diverges from the germline segment, which might be a read error. The read terminates 3 residues ahead of where the CDR3 ends, so the germline J gene completes it. This rearrangement joins TRBV4-2 to TRBJ1-1; weak D call: TRBD1 (5 bases). Germline CDR1 reads LGHNA; CDR2 reads YNFKEQ. The CDR3 sequence is 12 residues long. The sequenced part of the CDR3 DNA is TGCGCCAGCAGCGGAGGGGCAACTGGT. Protein sequence: CASSGGATG. The whole CDR3 protein is CASSGGATGAFF.

Many counts were recorded for this clone. The read finishes 3 residues shy of the CDR3 end, and the germline J gene is used to complete it. This sequence joins TRBV20-1 and TRBJ2-2; TRBD1 matches 8 bases. This CDR3 region has 14 residues. The germline V gene has CDR1 DFQATT and CDR2 SNEGSKA (reference sequence). The junction had 0 bases not matched to a gene; V was cut back by 3 bases and J by 0 bases. This chain's CDR3 is CSARTGANTGELFF. CDR3 bases read: TGCAGTGCTAGGACAGGGGCGAACACCGGGGAG.

This clone was picked up many times. The CDR3 end falls 3 residues outside the read, so it is completed with the germline J gene. The chain has TRBV7-7 and TRBJ2-5, with a possible D match to TRBD2 (5 bases). The CDR3 sequence is 16 residues long. Germline CDR1 reads SSHAT; CDR2 reads FNYEAQ (reference sequence). Trimming took off 1 base at V and 0 bases at J, with 12 bases between the two ends. The CDR3 here is CASSLGLGGYQETQYF. The DNA read from the CDR3 is TGTGCCAGCAGCTTAGGGTTAGGCGGGTACCAAGAGACC.

This clone was seen many times. The read finishes 3 residues shy of the CDR3 end, and the germline J gene is used to complete it. V gene TRBV20-1 combines with J gene TRBJ2-1; 11 bases line up with TRBD2. The junction had 5 bases not matched to a gene; V was cut back by 0 bases and J by 7 bases. CDR3 length: 15 amino acids. CDR1 and CDR2 (germline): DFQATT, SNEGSKA (reference sequence). The sequenced part of the CDR3 DNA is TGCAGTGCTAGAGATCCGGGACTAGCGGTGAATGAG. This encodes CSARDPGLAVNE. The whole CDR3 protein reads CSARDPGLAVNEQFF.

This clone was recorded many times. The missing CDR3 end, 3 residues past where the read stops, is filled in from the germline J gene. The gene calls are TRBV24-1 and TRBJ2-2; 12 positions match TRBD2. Trimming took 5 bases from V and 4 from J; bases not matched to a gene: 4. The CDR3 loop spans 16 amino acids. Germline V gives CDR1 KGHDR, CDR2 SFDVKD. The CDR3 reads CATSGTSGIVTGELFF. The CDR3 bases that were read are TGTGCCACCAGTGGGACTAGCGGGATTGTCACCGGGGAG.

This clone occurred many times. The read gets to within 3 residues of the CDR3 end, and the germline J gene fills in the rest. This chain connects TRBV7-9 to TRBJ2-6, with TRBD2 as a possible D gene (5 bases). There are 13 residues in the CDR3. Germline CDR1 SEHNR, CDR2 FQNEAQ (reference sequence). V dropped 4 bases and J dropped 7 bases, with 8 bases sitting between them. The sequenced part of the CDR3 DNA is TGTGCCAGCAGCTACGCGGGCGCCAACGTC. This gives the protein CASSYAGANV. The complete CDR3 protein is CASSYAGANVLTF.

This clone was seen repeatedly, ten times or more. From the germline J gene comes the end of the CDR3, since the read stops 3 residues before it. The chain recombines TRBV19 with TRBJ1-4, with a weak D call TRBD1 (6 bases). V lost 4 bases and J lost 0, with 12 bases in between. The CDR3 loop spans 16 amino acids. Germline loops: CDR1 LNHDA, CDR2 SQIVND (reference sequence). Here the CDR3 reads CASSKHRTATNEKLFF. CDR3 DNA, as far as it was read: TGTGCCAGTAGTAAGCACCGGACAGCAACTAATGAAAAA.